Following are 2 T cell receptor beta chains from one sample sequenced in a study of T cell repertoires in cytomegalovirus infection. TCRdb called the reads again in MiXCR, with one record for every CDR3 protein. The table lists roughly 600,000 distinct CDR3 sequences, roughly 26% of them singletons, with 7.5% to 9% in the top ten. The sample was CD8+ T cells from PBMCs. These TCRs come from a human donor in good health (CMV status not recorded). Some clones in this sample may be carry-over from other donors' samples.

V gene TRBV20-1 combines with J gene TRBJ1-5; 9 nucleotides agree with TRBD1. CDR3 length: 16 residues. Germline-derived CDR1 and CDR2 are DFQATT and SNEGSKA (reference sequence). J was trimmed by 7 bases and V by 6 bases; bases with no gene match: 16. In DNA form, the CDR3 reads TGCAGTGCGCTTACCGGGACAGGGTCATTTGGACAGCCCCAGCATTTT. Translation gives CSALTGTGSFGQPQHF.

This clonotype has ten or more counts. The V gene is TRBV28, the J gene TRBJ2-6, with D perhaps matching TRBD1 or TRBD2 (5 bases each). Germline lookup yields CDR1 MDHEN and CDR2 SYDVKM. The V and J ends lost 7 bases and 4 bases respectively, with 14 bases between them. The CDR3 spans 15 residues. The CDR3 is CASTPPGAGANVLTF. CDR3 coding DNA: TGTGCCAGCACTCCCCCCGGGGCCGGGGCCAACGTCCTGACTTTC.